The clone carrying this T cell receptor (beta chain) was detected a few times. V shed 4 bases and J shed 7 bases, with 8 bases lying between them. The CDR3 is 12 amino acids. CDR1 is SEHNR, CDR2 FQNEAQ, per germline (reference sequence). These data originate in a study of T-cell memory formation after mild COVID-19. TCRdb re-derived calls from the 5' RACE reads in MiXCR, one entry per CDR3 protein. Of some 160,000 distinct CDR3 sequences in the sample, about 28% were seen once. The chain recombines TRBV7-9 with TRBJ2-1; TRBD1 is a possible D gene (6 bases). This receptor was obtained from an adult woman who had mild COVID-19 (a few samples of this study predate the infection). Cell type and time point are not known. The sample was PBMCs or a T cell subset sorted from them (not recorded which). Written as DNA, the CDR3 is TGTGCCAGCAGCTCAGGGGTGAATGAGCAGTTCTTC. Translating gives CASSSGVNEQFF.